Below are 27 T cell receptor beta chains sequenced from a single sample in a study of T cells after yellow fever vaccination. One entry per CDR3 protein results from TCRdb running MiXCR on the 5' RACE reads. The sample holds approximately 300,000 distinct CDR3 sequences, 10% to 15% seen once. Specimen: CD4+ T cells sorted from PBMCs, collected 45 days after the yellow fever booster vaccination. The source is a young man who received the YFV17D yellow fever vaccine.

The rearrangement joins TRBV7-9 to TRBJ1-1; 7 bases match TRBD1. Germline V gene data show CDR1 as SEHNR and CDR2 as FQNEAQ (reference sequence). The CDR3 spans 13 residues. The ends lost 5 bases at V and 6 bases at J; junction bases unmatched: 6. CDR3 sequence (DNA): TGTGCCAGCAGCCGAGACAGGGTCGCTGAAGCTTTCTTT. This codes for CASSRDRVAEAFF.

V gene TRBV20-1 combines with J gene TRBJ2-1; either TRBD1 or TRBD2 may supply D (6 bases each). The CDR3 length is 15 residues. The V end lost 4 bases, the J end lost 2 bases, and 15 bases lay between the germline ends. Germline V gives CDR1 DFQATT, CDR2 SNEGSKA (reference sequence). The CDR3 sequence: CSATPGAGPYNEQFF. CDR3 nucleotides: TGCAGTGCTACCCCGGGGGCGGGACCCTACAATGAGCAGTTCTTC.

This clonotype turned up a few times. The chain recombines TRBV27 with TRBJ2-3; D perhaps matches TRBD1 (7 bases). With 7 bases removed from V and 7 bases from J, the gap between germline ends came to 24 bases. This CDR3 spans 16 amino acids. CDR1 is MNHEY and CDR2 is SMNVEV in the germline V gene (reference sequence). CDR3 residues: CASTHRRDSDRYTQYF. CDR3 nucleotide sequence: TGTGCCAGCACCCACCGGCGGGACAGCGATAGGTATACGCAGTATTTT.

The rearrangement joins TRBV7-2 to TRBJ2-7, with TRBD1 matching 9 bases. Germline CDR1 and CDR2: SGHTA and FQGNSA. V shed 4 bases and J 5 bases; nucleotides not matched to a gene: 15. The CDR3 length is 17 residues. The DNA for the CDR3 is TGTGCCAGCAGCTCCCTCCGGACAGGGGAAGCCTTTCACGAGCAGTACTTC. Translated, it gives CASSSLRTGEAFHEQYF.

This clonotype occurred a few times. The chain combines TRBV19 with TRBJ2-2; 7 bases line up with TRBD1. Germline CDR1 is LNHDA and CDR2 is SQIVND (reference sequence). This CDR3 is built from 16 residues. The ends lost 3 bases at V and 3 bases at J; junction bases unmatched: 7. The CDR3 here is CASSISNRGHTGELFF. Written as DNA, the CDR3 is TGTGCCAGTAGTATTTCCAACAGGGGACACACCGGGGAGCTGTTTTTT. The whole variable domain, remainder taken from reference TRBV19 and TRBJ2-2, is DGGITQSPKYLFRKEGQNVTLSCEQNLNHDAMYWYRQDPGQGLRLIYYSQIVNDFQKGDIAEGYSVSREKKESFPLTVTSAQKNPTAFYLCASSISNRGHTGELFFGEGSRLTVL.

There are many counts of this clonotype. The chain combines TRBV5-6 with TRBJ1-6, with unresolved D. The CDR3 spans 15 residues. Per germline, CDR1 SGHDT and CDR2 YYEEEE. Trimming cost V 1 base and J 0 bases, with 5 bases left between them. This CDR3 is CASSLQSSYNSPLHF. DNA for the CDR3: TGTGCCAGCAGCTTGCAGAGCTCCTATAATTCACCCCTCCACTTT.

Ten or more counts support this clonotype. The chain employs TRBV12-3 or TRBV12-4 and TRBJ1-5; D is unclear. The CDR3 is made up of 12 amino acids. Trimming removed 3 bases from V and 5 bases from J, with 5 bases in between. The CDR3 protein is CASSLGYQPQHF. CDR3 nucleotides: TGTGCCAGCAGTTTGGGGTATCAGCCCCAGCATTTT.

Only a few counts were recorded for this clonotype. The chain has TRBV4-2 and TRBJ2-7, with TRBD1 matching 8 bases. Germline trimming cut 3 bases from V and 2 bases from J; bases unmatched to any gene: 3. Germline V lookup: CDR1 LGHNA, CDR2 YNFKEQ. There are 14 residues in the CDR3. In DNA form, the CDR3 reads TGTGCCAGCAGCCAGGCGACAGGGGCCTACGAGCAGTACTTC. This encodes CASSQATGAYEQYF.

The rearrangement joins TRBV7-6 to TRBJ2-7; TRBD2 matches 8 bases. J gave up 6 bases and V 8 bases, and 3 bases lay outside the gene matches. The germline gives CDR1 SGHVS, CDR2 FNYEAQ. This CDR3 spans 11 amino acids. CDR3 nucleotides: TGTGCCAGCGGACGGGGGGGCGAGCAGTACTTC. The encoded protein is CASGRGGEQYF.

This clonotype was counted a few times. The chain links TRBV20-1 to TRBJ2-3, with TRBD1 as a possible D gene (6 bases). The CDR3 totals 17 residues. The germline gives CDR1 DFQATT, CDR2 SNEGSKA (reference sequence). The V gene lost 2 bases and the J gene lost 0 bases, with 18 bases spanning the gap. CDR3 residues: CSARPRQGIPSTDTQYF. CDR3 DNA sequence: TGCAGTGCTAGACCGCGGCAGGGGATACCTAGCACAGATACGCAGTATTTT.

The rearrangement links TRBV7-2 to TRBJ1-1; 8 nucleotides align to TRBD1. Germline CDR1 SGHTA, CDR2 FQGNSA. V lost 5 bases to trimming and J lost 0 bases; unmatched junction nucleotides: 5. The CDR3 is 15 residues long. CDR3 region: CASSQTGAVNTEAFF. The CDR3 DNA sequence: TGTGCCAGCAGCCAGACAGGGGCCGTGAACACTGAAGCTTTCTTT.

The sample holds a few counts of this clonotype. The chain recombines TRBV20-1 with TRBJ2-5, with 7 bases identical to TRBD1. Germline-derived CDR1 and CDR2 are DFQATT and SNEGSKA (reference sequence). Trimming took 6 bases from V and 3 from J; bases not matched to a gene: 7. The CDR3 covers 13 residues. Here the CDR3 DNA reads TGCAGTGCGACCCGGGACAGCGAAGAGACCCAGTACTTC. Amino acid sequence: CSATRDSEETQYF.

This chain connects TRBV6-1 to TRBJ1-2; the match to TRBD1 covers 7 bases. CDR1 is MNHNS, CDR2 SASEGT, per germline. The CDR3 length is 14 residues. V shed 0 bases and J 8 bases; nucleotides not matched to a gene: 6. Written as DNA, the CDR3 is TGTGCCAGCAGTGAAGCGACAGGGTCAGGCGGCTACACCTTC. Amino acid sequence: CASSEATGSGGYTF.

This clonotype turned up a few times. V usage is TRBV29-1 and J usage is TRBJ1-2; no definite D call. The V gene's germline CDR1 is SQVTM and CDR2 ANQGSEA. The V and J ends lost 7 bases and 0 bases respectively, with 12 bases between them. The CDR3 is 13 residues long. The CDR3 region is CSAVNSPNYGYTF. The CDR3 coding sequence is TGCAGCGCCGTTAACAGTCCTAACTATGGCTACACCTTC.

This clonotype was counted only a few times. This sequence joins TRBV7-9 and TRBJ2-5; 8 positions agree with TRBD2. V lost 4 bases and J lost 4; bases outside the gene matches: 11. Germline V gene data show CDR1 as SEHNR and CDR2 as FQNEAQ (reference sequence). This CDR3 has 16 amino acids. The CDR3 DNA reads TGTGCCAGCAGCTCCCATTTGTTAGCGGGAAGAGAGACCCAGTACTTC. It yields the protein CASSSHLLAGRETQYF.

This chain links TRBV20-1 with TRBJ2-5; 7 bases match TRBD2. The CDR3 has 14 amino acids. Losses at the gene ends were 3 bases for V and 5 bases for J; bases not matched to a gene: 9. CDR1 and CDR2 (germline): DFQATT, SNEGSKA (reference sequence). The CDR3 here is CSASQREIGETQYF. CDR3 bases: TGCAGTGCTAGCCAGCGGGAAATTGGCGAGACCCAGTACTTC.

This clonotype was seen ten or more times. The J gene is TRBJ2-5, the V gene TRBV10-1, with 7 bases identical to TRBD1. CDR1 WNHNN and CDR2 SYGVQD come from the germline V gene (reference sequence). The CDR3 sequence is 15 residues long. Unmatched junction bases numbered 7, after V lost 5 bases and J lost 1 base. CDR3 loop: CASSYDRDPQETQYF. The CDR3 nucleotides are TGCGCCAGCAGTTACGACAGGGATCCCCAAGAGACCCAGTACTTC.

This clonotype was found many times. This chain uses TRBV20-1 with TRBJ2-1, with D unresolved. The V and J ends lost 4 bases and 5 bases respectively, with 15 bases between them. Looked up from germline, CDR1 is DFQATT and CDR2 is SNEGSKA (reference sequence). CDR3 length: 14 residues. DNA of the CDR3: TGCAGTGCTATAAGGGCCGGCGGCGACAATGAGCAGTTCTTC. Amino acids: CSAIRAGGDNEQFF.

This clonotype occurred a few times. CDR3 DNA sequence: TGCGCCAGCAGCTTACCCGACAGGGCTAATGAGCAGTTCTTC. Translated, it gives CASSLPDRANEQFF. J is TRBJ2-1 and V is TRBV5-1; the match to TRBD1 covers 7 bases. Per the germline V gene, CDR1 is SGHRS and CDR2 is YFSETQ. The CDR3 runs 14 residues. The J segment lost 7 bases and the V segment lost 2 bases, leaving 6 bases of the junction unmatched.

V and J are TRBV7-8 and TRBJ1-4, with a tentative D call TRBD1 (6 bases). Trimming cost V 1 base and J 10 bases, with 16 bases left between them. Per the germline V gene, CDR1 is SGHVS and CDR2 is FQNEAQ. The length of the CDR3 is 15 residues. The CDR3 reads CASSLDPNRVRKLFF. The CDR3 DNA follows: TGTGCCAGCAGCTTAGACCCGAACAGGGTTCGAAAACTGTTTTTT.

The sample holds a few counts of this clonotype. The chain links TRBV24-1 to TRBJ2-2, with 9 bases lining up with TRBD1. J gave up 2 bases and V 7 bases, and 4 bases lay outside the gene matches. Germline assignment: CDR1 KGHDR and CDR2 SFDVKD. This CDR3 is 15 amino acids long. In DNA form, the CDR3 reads TGTGCCACCAGCAGGACAGGGGATAACACCGGGGAGCTGTTTTTT. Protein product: CATSRTGDNTGELFF.

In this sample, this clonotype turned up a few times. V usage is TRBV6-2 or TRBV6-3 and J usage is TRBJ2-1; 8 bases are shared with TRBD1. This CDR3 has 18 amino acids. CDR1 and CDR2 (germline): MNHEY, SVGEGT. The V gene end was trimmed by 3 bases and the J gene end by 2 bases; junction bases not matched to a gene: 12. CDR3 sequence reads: CASSYSRGRAVAYNEQFF. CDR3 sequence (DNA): TGTGCCAGCAGTTATAGCAGGGGGCGCGCTGTCGCCTACAATGAGCAGTTCTTC.

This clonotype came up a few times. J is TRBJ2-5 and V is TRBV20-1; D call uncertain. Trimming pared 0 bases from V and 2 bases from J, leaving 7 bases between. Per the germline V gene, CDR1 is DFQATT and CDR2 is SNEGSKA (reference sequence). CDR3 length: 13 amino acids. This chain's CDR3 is CSARDGGQETQYF. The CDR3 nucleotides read TGCAGTGCTAGAGACGGTGGGCAAGAGACCCAGTACTTC.

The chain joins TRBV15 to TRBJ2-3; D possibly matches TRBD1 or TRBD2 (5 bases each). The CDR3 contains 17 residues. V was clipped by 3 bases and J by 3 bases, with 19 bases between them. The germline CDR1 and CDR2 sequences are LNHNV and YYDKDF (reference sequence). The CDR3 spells CATSSRKGNGGTDTQYF. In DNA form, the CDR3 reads TGTGCCACCAGCAGCCGAAAGGGGAATGGGGGAACAGATACGCAGTATTTT.

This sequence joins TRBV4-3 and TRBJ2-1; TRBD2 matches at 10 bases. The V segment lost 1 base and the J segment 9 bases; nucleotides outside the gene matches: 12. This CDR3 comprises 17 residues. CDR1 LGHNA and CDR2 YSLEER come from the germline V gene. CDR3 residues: CASSQGVQSGRAPEQFF. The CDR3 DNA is TGCGCCAGCAGCCAAGGGGTACAGAGCGGGAGGGCCCCTGAGCAGTTCTTC.

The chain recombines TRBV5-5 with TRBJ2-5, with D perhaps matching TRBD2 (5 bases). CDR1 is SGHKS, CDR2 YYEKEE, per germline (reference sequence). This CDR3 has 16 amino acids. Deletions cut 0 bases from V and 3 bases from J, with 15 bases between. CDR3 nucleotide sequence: TGTGCCAGCAGCTTGGTTGTGGGGTCGGGGAAAGAGACCCAGTACTTC. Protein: CASSLVVGSGKETQYF.

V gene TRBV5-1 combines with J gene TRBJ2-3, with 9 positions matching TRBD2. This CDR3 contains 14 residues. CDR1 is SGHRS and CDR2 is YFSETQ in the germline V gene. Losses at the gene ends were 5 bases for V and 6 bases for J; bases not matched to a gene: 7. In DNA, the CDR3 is TGCGCCAGCAGTGGGGTAGCGGGAGCTGATACGCAGTATTTT. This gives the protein CASSGVAGADTQYF.